Each of the 23 T cell receptor beta chains below was sequenced from the same sample in a study of cytomegalovirus exposure and HLA in healthy donors. PCR employed 60 Vbeta and 13 Jbeta primers. Sequenced by immunoSEQ multiplex PCR; TCRdb stores in-frame clones only, minus some. The sample totals under 130,000 clones; its top ten clones hold approximately 3.5%. Specimen: PBMCs. All receptors derive from a man aged 35 to 55 in good health and CMV-seronegative.

The rearrangement joins TRBV5-1 to TRBJ1-5, with a tentative D call TRBD1 (5 bases). The germline gives CDR1 SGHRS, CDR2 YFSETQ. V lost 1 base, J lost 4 bases, and 9 bases lay in between. The CDR3 length is 14 residues. CDR3 sequence reads: CASSLTGANQPQHF. CDR3 nucleotide sequence: TGCGCCAGCAGCTTGACAGGAGCGAATCAGCCCCAGCATTTT. Supplemented by reference TRBV5-1 and TRBJ1-5, the full variable domain reads KAGVTQTPRYLIKTRGQQVTLSCSPISGHRSVSWYQQTPGQGLQFLFEYFSETQRNKGNFPGRFSGRQFSNSRSEMNVSTLELGDSALYLCASSLTGANQPQHFGDGTRLSIL.

The rearrangement uses TRBV28 and TRBJ1-1; TRBD1 matches at 8 bases. Germline trimming cut 6 bases from V and 6 bases from J; bases unmatched to any gene: 15. Looked up from germline, CDR1 is MDHEN and CDR2 is SYDVKM. This CDR3 contains 16 residues. Written as DNA, the CDR3 is TGTGCCAGCAGATTCTCGTACAGGGGGTCAGGAGCTGAAGCTTTCTTT. It codes for CASRFSYRGSGAEAFF. Supplemented by reference TRBV28 and TRBJ1-1, the full variable domain reads DVKVTQSSRYLVKRTGEKVFLECVQDMDHENMFWYRQDPGLGLRLIYFSYDVKMKEKGDIPEGYSVSREKKERFSLILESASTNQTSMYLCASRFSYRGSGAEAFFGQGTRLTVV.

The chain recombines TRBV6-6 with TRBJ1-1; 10 nucleotides agree with TRBD1. Looked up from germline, CDR1 is MNHNY and CDR2 is SVGAGI (reference sequence). This CDR3 is 12 amino acids long. Trimming took 6 bases from V and 7 from J; bases not matched to a gene: 2. The CDR3 bases are TGTGCCAGCAGGGGACAGGGGAATGAAGCTTTCTTT. It is translated as CASRGQGNEAFF.

V usage is TRBV7-2 and J usage is TRBJ1-5; TRBD1 aligns across 7 bases. Unmatched junction bases numbered 5, after V lost 3 bases and J lost 3 bases. Germline CDR1 and CDR2: SGHTA and FQGNSA. The CDR3 is 15 residues long. The CDR3, as DNA: TGTGCCAGCAGCTTCGAGACAGGGATCAATCAGCCCCAGCATTTT. Translated, it gives CASSFETGINQPQHF.

V usage is TRBV30 and J usage is TRBJ1-1, with D hard to call. The CDR3 sequence is 13 residues long. Germline-derived CDR1 and CDR2 are GTSNPN and SVGIG (reference sequence). V was clipped by 0 bases and J by 5 bases, with 10 bases between them. The CDR3 bases are TGTGCCTGGAGTGTTGCGGTCTGGACTGAAGCTTTCTTT. It is translated as CAWSVAVWTEAFF.

The rearrangement links TRBV9 to TRBJ1-5, with 8 bases matching TRBD1. The junction had 6 bases not matched to a gene; V was cut back by 0 bases and J by 7 bases. There are 15 residues in the CDR3. The germline CDR1 and CDR2 sequences are SGDLS and YYNGEE. CDR3 sequence: CASSVAGGQGQPQHF. For the CDR3, the DNA is TGTGCCAGCAGCGTAGCAGGGGGCCAGGGGCAGCCCCAGCATTTT. Full variable domain (rest looked up from reference TRBV9 and TRBJ1-5): DSGVTQTPKHLITATGQRVTLRCSPRSGDLSVYWYQQSLDQGLQFLIQYYNGEERAKGNILERFSAQQFPDLHSELNLSSLELGDSALYFCASSVAGGQGQPQHFGDGTRLSIL.

CDR3 amino acids: CASKPGLRAGEFEQYF. The CDR3 DNA reads as TGCGCCAGCAAGCCCGGGCTTCGGGCAGGGGAGTTCGAGCAGTACTTC. The rearrangement links TRBV4-1 to TRBJ2-7, with D perhaps TRBD1 (6 bases). V lost 7 bases to trimming and J lost 6 bases, with 25 bases between them. Germline values: CDR1 MGHRA, CDR2 YSYEKL. The CDR3 runs to 16 residues.

The chain employs TRBV5-1 and TRBJ2-2; unclear D gene. The germline gives CDR1 SGHRS, CDR2 YFSETQ. The V end was cut by 4 bases, the J end by 6 bases, with 19 bases between. The CDR3 contains 16 residues. In nucleotides, the CDR3 is TGCGCCAGCAGCCCACGGTCCCGAGGCTCGTCCGGGGAGCTGTTTTTT. The encoded protein is CASSPRSRGSSGELFF.

The rearrangement uses TRBV18 and TRBJ1-2, with D possibly matching TRBD1 (6 bases). The CDR3 consists of 14 residues. V was cut by 4 bases and J by 4 bases, with 13 bases left in between. CDR1 and CDR2 from the germline V gene are KGHSH and LQKENI. CDR3 coding DNA: TGTGCCAGCTCACTTGGACAGACCCTCTATGGCTACACCTTC. Translated, it gives CASSLGQTLYGYTF.

The chain has TRBV6-5 and TRBJ1-5; TRBD1 aligns across 8 bases. CDR1 and CDR2 (germline): MNHEY, SVGAGI. V gave up 6 bases and J gave up 0 bases; unmatched junction bases: 4. CDR3 size: 15 residues. The CDR3 sequence: CASRKDRASNQPQHF. CDR3 bases: TGTGCCAGCAGAAAGGACAGGGCTAGCAATCAGCCCCAGCATTTT.

The CDR3 loop reads CASRTSGGATGELFF. The CDR3 bases are TGTGCCAGCAGAACTAGCGGGGGGGCAACCGGGGAGCTGTTTTTT. The chain couples TRBV6-5 to TRBJ2-2; 13 bases align to TRBD2. The CDR3 has 15 residues. CDR1 and CDR2 from the germline V gene are MNHEY and SVGAGI. The J segment lost 5 bases and the V segment lost 6 bases, leaving 3 bases of the junction unmatched.

The DNA for the CDR3 is TGTGCCAGCAGCGAACAGGGGGCCCCTAACTATGGCTACACCTTC. It encodes CASSEQGAPNYGYTF. The rearrangement joins TRBV13 to TRBJ1-2, with 9 bases fitting TRBD1. This CDR3 comprises 15 residues. Germline CDR1 reads PRHDT; CDR2 reads FYEKMQ (reference sequence). The junction had 4 bases not matched to a gene; V was cut back by 5 bases and J by 0 bases.

This rearrangement joins TRBV6-6 to TRBJ2-5; D remains ambiguous. The J call is doubtful: the DNA matches TRBJ2-7 better. The CDR3 has 12 residues. Germline V lookup: CDR1 MNHNY, CDR2 SVGAGI (reference sequence). CDR3 residues: CASSPSRNEQYF. DNA for the CDR3: TGTGCCAGCAGCCCCTCCCGTAACGAGCAGTACTTC.

J is TRBJ1-1 and V is TRBV7-2, with TRBD1 as a possible D gene (5 bases). The V gene's germline CDR1 is SGHTA and CDR2 FQGNSA. V dropped 7 bases and J dropped 2 bases, with 11 bases sitting between them. There are 13 residues in the CDR3. CDR3 sequence: CASMLGTNTEAFF. The DNA of the CDR3 is TGTGCCAGCATGCTTGGGACTAACACTGAAGCTTTCTTT.

The rearrangement uses TRBV2 and TRBJ2-3, with TRBD2 identical over 12 bases. The junction had 4 bases not matched to a gene; V was cut back by 5 bases and J by 4 bases. The CDR3 runs to 15 residues. Germline lookup yields CDR1 SNHLY and CDR2 FYNNEI. The CDR3 sequence is CASSFLAGGADTQYF. In nucleotides, the CDR3 is TGTGCCAGCAGTTTTCTAGCGGGAGGGGCAGATACGCAGTATTTT. Looking up the rest from reference TRBV2 and TRBJ2-3 gives the full variable domain: EPEVTQTPSHQVTQMGQEVILRCVPISNHLYFYWYRQILGQKVEFLVSFYNNEISEKSEIFDDQFSVERPDGSNFTLKIRSTKLEDSAMYFCASSFLAGGADTQYFGPGTRLTVL.

The chain couples TRBV19 to TRBJ2-1, with 7 nucleotides matching TRBD2. This CDR3 contains 15 residues. With V trimmed by 3 bases and J by 2 bases, 4 bases remained unmatched. From germline, CDR1 is LNHDA and CDR2 SQIVND (reference sequence). CDR3 residues: CASSIFRGAYNEQFF. The DNA for the CDR3 is TGTGCCAGTAGTATCTTTCGGGGGGCCTACAATGAGCAGTTCTTC.

The chain's CDR3 is CASREADNSPLHF. CDR3 DNA: TGTGCCAGCAGGGAGGCAGATAATTCACCCCTCCACTTT. The chain employs TRBV9 and TRBJ1-6, with unresolved D. This CDR3 is 13 amino acids long. The germline V gene encodes CDR1 SGDLS and CDR2 YYNGEE. Between the trimmed V and J ends, which lost 5 bases and 5 bases, there was a span of 8 bases.

V is TRBV11-2 and J is TRBJ2-7; tentatively, D is TRBD1 (5 bases). This CDR3 is 14 amino acids long. The germline gives CDR1 SGHAT, CDR2 FQNNGV. Trimming left V 5 bases short and J 3 bases short, with 14 bases between. For the CDR3, the DNA is TGTGCCAGCAGCGCCCAGACAGTCAACTACGAGCAGTACTTC. Residues: CASSAQTVNYEQYF.

The CDR3 reads CASSRRRAGGQETQYF. The CDR3 DNA reads as TGTGCCAGCAGTCGCCGGAGGGCAGGGGGACAAGAGACCCAGTACTTC. The V and J genes are TRBV28 and TRBJ2-5, with D perhaps TRBD1 (7 bases). The V gene lost 5 bases and the J gene lost 2 bases, with 18 bases spanning the gap. CDR3 length: 16 amino acids. Per the germline V gene, CDR1 is MDHEN and CDR2 is SYDVKM.

This sequence joins TRBV5-4 and TRBJ1-2, with 7 positions matching TRBD1. The germline V gene encodes CDR1 SGHNT and CDR2 YYREEE (reference sequence). This CDR3 contains 17 residues. Trimming took 4 bases from V and 3 from J; bases not matched to a gene: 15. In nucleotides, the CDR3 is TGTGCCAGCAGCCCCTCGTCGCGAGGGGGCGCTGACTATGGCTACACCTTC. Protein sequence: CASSPSSRGGADYGYTF.

The genes are TRBV6-1 and TRBJ2-7; 9 nucleotides match TRBD1. Germline V CDR1 and CDR2: MNHNS, SASEGT. The V and J ends lost 4 bases and 7 bases, in that order; junction bases with no gene match: 5. The CDR3 spans 13 residues. As DNA, the CDR3 is TGTGCCAGCAGTGTCGGGACAGGGTGGGAGCAGTACTTC. Its translation: CASSVGTGWEQYF.

The chain carries TRBV7-9 and TRBJ2-3; TRBD2 might be the D (5 bases). V was cut by 4 bases and J by 0 bases, with 8 bases left in between. The CDR3 is 14 residues long. Germline V CDR1 and CDR2: SEHNR, FQNEAQ (reference sequence). As DNA, the CDR3 is TGTGCCAGCAGCTCCGGGATAAGCACAGATACGCAGTATTTT. The encoded protein is CASSSGISTDTQYF.

The chain combines TRBV10-3 with TRBJ1-2; possibly TRBD1 for D (5 bases). Trimming stripped 6 bases from V and 4 bases from J, with 21 bases between. Germline lookup yields CDR1 ENHRY and CDR2 SYGVKD. This CDR3 contains 16 residues. The CDR3 loop reads CAISPLSGATSYGYTF. As DNA, the CDR3 is TGTGCCATCAGCCCTCTGAGCGGGGCCACCAGCTATGGCTACACCTTC.